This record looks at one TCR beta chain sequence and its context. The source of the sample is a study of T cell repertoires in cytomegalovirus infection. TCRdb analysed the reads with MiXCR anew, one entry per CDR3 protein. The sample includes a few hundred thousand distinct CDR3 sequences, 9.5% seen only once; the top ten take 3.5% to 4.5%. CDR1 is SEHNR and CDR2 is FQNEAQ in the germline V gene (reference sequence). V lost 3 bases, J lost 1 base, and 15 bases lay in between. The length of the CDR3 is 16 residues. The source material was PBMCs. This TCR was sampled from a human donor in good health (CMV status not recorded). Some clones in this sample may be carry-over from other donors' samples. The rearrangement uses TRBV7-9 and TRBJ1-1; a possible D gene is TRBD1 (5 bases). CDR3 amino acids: CASSLGVIWANTEAFF. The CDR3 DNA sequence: TGTGCCAGCAGCTTGGGGGTGATTTGGGCGAACACTGAAGCTTTCTTT.